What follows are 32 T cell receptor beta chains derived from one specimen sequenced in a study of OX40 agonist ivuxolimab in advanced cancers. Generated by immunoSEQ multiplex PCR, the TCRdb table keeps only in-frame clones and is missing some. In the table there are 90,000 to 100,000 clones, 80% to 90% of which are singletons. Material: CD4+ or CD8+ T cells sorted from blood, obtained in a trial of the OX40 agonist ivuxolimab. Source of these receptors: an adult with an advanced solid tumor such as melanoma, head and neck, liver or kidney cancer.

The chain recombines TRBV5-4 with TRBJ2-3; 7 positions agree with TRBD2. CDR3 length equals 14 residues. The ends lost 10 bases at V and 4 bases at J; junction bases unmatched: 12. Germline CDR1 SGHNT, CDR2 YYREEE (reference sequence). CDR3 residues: CASGVRLAADTQYF. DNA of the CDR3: TGTGCCTCCGGGGTGAGGCTAGCGGCAGATACGCAGTATTTT.

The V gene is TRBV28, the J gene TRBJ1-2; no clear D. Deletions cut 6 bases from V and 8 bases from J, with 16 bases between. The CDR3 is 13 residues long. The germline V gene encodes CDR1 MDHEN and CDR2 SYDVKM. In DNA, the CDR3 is TGTGCCAGCAGCGCTCGGACCAATCGGGGCTACACCTTC. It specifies CASSARTNRGYTF.

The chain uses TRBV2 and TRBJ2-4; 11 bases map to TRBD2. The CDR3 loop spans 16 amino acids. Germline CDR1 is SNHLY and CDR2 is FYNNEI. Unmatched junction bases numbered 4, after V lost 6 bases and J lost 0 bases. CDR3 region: CASRKGLAGAKNIQYF. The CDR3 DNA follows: TGTGCCAGCAGGAAAGGACTAGCGGGAGCCAAAAACATTCAGTACTTC. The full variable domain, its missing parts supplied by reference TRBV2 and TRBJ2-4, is EPEVTQTPSHQVTQMGQEVILRCVPISNHLYFYWYRQILGQKVEFLVSFYNNEISEKSEIFDDQFSVERPDGSNFTLKIRSTKLEDSAMYFCASRKGLAGAKNIQYFGAGTRLSVL.

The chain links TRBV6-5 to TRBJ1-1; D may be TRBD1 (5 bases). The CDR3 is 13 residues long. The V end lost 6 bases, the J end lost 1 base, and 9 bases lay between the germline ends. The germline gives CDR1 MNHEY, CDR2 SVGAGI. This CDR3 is CASSPQGNTEAFF. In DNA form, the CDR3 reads TGTGCCAGCAGCCCTCAGGGGAACACTGAAGCTTTCTTT.

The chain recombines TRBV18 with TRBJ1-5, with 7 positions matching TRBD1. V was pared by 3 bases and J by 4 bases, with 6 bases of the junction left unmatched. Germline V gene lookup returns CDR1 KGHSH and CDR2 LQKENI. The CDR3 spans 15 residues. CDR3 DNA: TGTGCCAGCTCACCCTCCGGGACAGAAAATCAGCCCCAGCATTTT. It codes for CASSPSGTENQPQHF.

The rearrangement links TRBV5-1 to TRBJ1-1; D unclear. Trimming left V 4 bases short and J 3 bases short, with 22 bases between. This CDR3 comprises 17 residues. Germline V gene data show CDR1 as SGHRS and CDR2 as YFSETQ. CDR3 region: CASSKAHTTELHTEAFF. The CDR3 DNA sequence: TGCGCCAGCAGCAAGGCCCACACGACGGAGCTTCACACTGAAGCTTTCTTT.

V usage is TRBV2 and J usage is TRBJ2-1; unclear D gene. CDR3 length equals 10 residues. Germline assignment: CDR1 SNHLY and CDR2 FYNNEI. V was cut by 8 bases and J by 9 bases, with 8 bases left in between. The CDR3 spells CASRVGEQFF. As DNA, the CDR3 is TGTGCCAGCCGCGTAGGTGAGCAGTTCTTC.

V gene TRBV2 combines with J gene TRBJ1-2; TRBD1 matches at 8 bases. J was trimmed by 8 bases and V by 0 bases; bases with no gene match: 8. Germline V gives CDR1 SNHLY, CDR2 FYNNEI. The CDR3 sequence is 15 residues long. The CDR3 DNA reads TGTGCCAGCAGTGAAGCACGACAGGGGATAGGCGGCTACACCTTC. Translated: CASSEARQGIGGYTF.

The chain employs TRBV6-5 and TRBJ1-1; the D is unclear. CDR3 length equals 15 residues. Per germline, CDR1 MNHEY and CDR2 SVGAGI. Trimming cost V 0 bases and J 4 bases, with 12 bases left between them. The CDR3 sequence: CASSYSGLMGTEAFF. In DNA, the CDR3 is TGTGCCAGCAGTTACTCGGGTTTGATGGGCACTGAAGCTTTCTTT.

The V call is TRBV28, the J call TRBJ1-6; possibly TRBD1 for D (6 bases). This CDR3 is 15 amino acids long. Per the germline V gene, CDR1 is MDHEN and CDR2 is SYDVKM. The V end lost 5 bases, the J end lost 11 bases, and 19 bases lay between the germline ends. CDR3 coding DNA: TGTGCCAGCAGTCCCCGGCGGGGGGCGCAAACACCCCTCCACTTT. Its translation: CASSPRRGAQTPLHF. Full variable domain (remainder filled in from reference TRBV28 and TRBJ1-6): DVKVTQSSRYLVKRTGEKVFLECVQDMDHENMFWYRQDPGLGLRLIYFSYDVKMKEKGDIPEGYSVSREKKERFSLILESASTNQTSMYLCASSPRRGAQTPLHFGNGTRLTVT.

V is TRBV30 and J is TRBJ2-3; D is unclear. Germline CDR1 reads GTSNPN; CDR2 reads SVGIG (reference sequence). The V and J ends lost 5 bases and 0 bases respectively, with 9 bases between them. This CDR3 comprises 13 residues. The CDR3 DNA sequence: TGTGCCTGGTCGGGTACAAGCACAGATACGCAGTATTTT. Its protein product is CAWSGTSTDTQYF.

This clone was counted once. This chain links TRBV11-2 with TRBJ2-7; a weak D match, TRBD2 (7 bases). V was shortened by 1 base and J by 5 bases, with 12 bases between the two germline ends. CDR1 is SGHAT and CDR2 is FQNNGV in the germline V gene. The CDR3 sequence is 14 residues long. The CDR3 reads CASSLVRGGDEQYF. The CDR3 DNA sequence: TGTGCCAGCAGCTTAGTCAGGGGAGGGGACGAGCAGTACTTC.

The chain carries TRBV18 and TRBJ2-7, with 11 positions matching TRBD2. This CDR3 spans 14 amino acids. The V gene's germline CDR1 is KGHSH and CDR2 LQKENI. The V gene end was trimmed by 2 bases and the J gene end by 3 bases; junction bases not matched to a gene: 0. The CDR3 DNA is TGTGCCAGCTCACCAGGGACTAGCGGCTACGAGCAGTACTTC. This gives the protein CASSPGTSGYEQYF.

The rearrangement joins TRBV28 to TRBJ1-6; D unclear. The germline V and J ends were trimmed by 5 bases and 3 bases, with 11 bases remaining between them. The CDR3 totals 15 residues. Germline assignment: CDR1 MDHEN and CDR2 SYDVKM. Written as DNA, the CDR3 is TGTGCCAGCAGTGCCTCCGGGCACTATAATTCACCCCTCCACTTT. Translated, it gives CASSASGHYNSPLHF.

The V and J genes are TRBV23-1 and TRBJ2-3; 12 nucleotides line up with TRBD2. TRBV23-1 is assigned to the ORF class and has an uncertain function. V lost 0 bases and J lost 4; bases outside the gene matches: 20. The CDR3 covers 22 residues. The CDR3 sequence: CASSQSNRETSGRPRISDTQYF. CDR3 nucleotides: TGCGCCAGCAGTCAATCAAACCGAGAAACTAGCGGGAGGCCCCGGATCTCAGATACGCAGTATTTT.

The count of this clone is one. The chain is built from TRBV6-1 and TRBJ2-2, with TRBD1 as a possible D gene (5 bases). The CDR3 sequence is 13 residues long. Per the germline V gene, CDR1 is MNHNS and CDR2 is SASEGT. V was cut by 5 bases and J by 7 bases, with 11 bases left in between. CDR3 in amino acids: CASSFRDFGELFF. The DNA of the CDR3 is TGTGCCAGCAGTTTCAGGGATTTCGGGGAGCTGTTTTTT.

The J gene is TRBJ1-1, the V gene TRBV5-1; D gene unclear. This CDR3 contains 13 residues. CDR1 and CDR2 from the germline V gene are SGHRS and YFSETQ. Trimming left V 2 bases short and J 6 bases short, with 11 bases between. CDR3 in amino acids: CASSLKPGSEAFF. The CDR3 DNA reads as TGCGCCAGCAGCTTAAAGCCGGGGTCTGAAGCTTTCTTT.

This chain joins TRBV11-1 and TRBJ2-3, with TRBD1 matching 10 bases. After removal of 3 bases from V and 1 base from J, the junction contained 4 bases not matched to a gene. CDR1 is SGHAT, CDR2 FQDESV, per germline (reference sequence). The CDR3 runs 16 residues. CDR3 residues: CASSLTGGGGTDTQYF. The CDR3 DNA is TGTGCCAGCAGCTTGACAGGGGGCGGTGGCACAGATACGCAGTATTTT.

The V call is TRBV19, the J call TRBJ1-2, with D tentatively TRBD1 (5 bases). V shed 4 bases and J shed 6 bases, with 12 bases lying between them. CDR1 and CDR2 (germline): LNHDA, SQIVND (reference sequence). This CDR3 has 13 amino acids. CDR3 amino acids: CASSRSAGNGYTF. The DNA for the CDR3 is TGTGCCAGTAGTAGATCCGCAGGGAATGGCTACACCTTC.

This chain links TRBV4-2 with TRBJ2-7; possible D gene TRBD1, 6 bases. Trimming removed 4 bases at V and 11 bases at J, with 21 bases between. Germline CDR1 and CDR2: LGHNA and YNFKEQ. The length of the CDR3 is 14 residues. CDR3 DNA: TGTGCCAGCAGCCCCACACTTATTGGGGGCACAAAGTACTTC. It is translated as CASSPTLIGGTKYF.

CDR3 protein: CASSVQNTGELFF. The CDR3 DNA reads TGTGCCAGTAGTGTTCAGAACACCGGGGAGCTGTTTTTT. This sequence joins TRBV19 and TRBJ2-2; D remains unclear. The CDR3 is 13 amino acids. From germline, CDR1 is LNHDA and CDR2 SQIVND (reference sequence). Deletions cut 5 bases from V and 1 base from J, with 5 bases between.

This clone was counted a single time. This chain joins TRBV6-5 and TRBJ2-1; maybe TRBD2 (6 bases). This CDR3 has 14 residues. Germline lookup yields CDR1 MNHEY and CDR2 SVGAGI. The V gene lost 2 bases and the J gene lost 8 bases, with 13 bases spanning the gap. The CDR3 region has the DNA TGTGCCAGCAGTTACCAGGGAGGTTATGATGAGCAGTTCTTC. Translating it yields CASSYQGGYDEQFF.

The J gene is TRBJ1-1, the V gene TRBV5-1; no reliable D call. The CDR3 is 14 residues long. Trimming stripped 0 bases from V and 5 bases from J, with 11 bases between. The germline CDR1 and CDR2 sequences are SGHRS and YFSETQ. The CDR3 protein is CASSLALVGTEAFF. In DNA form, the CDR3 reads TGCGCCAGCAGCTTGGCTTTAGTCGGGACTGAAGCTTTCTTT.

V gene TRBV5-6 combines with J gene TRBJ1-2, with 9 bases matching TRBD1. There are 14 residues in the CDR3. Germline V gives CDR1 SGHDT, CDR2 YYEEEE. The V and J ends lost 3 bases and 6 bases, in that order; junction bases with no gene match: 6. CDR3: CASSWPGQGDGYTF. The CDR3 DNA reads TGTGCCAGCAGCTGGCCGGGACAGGGAGATGGCTACACCTTC.

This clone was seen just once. The CDR3 DNA sequence: TGCGCCAGCAGCTTGGACGCGGGGGCGGTGGGCTATGGCTACACCTTC. It is translated as CASSLDAGAVGYGYTF. V is TRBV5-1 and J is TRBJ1-2; the D gene is possibly TRBD1 (6 bases). Germline-derived CDR1 and CDR2 are SGHRS and YFSETQ. V lost 0 bases and J 4 bases, leaving 16 bases between the germline ends. This CDR3 comprises 16 residues.

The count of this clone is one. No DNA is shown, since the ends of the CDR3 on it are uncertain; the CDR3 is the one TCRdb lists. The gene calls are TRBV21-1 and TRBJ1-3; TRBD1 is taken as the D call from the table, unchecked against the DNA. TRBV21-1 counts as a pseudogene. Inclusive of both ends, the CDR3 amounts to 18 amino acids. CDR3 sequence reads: CASSKAVGQGSSGNTIYF.

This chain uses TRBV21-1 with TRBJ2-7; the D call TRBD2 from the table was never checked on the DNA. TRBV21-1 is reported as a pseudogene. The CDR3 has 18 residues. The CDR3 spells CASTRKTSGRRSSYEQYV. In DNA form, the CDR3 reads TGTGCCAGCACTCGAAAGACTAGCGGGAGGCGAAGCTCCTACGAGCAGTACGTC.

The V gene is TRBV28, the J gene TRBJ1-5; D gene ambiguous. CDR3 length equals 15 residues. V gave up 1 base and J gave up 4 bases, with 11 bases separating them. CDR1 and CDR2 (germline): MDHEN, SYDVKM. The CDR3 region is CASSLFTTKNQPQHF. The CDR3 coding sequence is TGTGCCAGCAGTTTATTCACCACAAAGAATCAGCCCCAGCATTTT.

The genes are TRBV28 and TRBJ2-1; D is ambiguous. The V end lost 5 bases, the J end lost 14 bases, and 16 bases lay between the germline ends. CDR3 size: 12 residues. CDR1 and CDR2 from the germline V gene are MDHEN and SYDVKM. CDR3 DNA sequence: TGTGCCAGCAGTCCCCGCCTGGACCAGGAGTTCTTC. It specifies CASSPRLDQEFF.

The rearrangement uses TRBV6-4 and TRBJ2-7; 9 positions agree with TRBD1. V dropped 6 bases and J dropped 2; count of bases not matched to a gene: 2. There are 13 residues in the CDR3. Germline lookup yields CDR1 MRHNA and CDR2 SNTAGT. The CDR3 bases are TGTGCCAGCAGAGACAGGGGGACCTACGAGCAGTACTTC. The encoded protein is CASRDRGTYEQYF.

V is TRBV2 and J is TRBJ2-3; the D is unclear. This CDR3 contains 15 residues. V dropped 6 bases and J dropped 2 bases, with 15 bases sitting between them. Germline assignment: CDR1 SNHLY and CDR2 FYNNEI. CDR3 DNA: TGTGCCAGCAGGGCCTTAATCGGCGCCACAGATACGCAGTATTTT. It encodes CASRALIGATDTQYF. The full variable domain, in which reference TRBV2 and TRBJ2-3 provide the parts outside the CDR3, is EPEVTQTPSHQVTQMGQEVILRCVPISNHLYFYWYRQILGQKVEFLVSFYNNEISEKSEIFDDQFSVERPDGSNFTLKIRSTKLEDSAMYFCASRALIGATDTQYFGPGTRLTVL.

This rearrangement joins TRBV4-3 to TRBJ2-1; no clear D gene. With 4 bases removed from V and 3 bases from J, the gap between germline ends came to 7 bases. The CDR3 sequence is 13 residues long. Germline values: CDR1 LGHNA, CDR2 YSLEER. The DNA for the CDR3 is TGCGCCAGCAGCCGTATCATCTACAATGAGCAGTTCTTC. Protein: CASSRIIYNEQFF.